This TCR beta chain was observed in a study of beta chain features in type 1 diabetes. Study-level background: Examination spanned approximately 110 million sorted cells from all samples.

Cells sorted by CD45RO/CCR7/CD25/CD127/CD95/CD27 comprised CD4+ naive, central memory, regulatory and stem cell-like memory cells. Germline V gene data show CDR1 as MDHEN and CDR2 as SYDVKM. The V and J ends lost 3 bases and 0 bases respectively, with 8 bases between them. This CDR3 is built from 14 residues. This clone has a handful of counts. Antigen: not known. Expressed TCRB transcripts got sequenced, as all isolated RNA was reverse transcribed. Assay used: immunoSEQ multiplex PCR; TCRdb lists only in-frame clones, some missing. The sample shows roughly 450,000 clones, roughly 11% of them seen only once. Study-wide results and limits: Type 1 diabetes patients had fewer VDJ junction insertions and more deletions. Any HLA-type effect on TCRB rearrangement remained unresolved here.

The receptor comes from a woman between 18 and 29 years old in good health. The sequencing sample was made of naive CD4+ T cells from blood. J is TRBJ1-1 and V is TRBV28, with a weak D call TRBD1 (5 bases). CDR3 in amino acids: CASSLGQVNTEAFF. CDR3 nucleotides: TGTGCCAGCAGTTTGGGGCAGGTGAACACTGAAGCTTTCTTT.